This T cell receptor beta chain was identified in a study of beta chain features in type 1 diabetes. As every portion of the isolated RNA was reverse transcribed, the sequencing read expressed TCRB transcripts. Sequenced by immunoSEQ multiplex PCR; TCRdb stores in-frame clones only, minus some. The table shows roughly 300,000 clones, with 14% occurring only once. The CDR3 totals 19 residues. J was trimmed by 3 bases and V by 1 base; bases with no gene match: 9. The germline gives CDR1 SGHVS, CDR2 FNYEAQ. The chain couples TRBV7-6 to TRBJ2-1; 13 bases are shared with TRBD2. Sequencing was done on a sample of central memory CD4+ T cells from blood. This sequence was found in a man between 25 and 39 years old in good health. The CDR3 region is CASSLVGTSGARGYNEQFF. The DNA of the CDR3 is TGTGCCAGCAGCTTAGTTGGGACTAGCGGGGCGAGGGGCTACAATGAGCAGTTCTTC.